The 7 T cell receptor beta chains below all came from one sample that was sequenced in a study of vaccination effects on CD4 cells after COVID-19. TCRdb's table, derived via immunoSEQ multiplex PCR, lists solely in-frame clones and lacks some. The profile shows approximately 24,000 clones, 80% to 90% of them singletons. Within the ViraFEST assay, antigen-specific CD4+ T cells underwent expansion with viral peptide pools prior to sequencing. Cells that had been cultured for 10 days were the source of isolated CD4+ T cells. Each participant was administered two doses of either the BNT162b2 or the mRNA-1273 vaccine. No antigens are known for them. Sequencing used CD4+ T cells from PBMCs cultured with SARS-CoV-2 spike peptides, obtained after COVID-19 vaccination. These receptors all stem from a human donor who received a COVID-19 vaccine. Some clones in this sample may be carry-over from other donors' samples.

The chain is built from TRBV6-2 or TRBV6-3 and TRBJ2-1; TRBD2 matches 16 bases. This CDR3 is built from 17 residues. V gave up 6 bases and J gave up 6 bases; unmatched junction bases: 8. Germline CDR1 is MNHEY and CDR2 is SVGEGT. The CDR3 sequence: CASSLGTSGGASNEQFF. The DNA of the CDR3 is TGTGCCAGCAGCTTGGGGACTAGCGGGGGGGCGAGCAATGAGCAGTTCTTC.

The table lists this clone with a few counts. The rearrangement joins TRBV4-1 to TRBJ1-5; the match to TRBD1 covers 10 bases. The CDR3 contains 19 residues. Germline V gives CDR1 MGHRA, CDR2 YSYEKL. Trimming removed 3 bases from V and 3 bases from J; junction bases left unmatched: 14. CDR3 loop: CASSQIWDRGTTNNQPQHF. The CDR3 DNA reads as TGCGCCAGCAGCCAGATCTGGGACAGGGGAACCACTAACAATCAGCCCCAGCATTTT.

This clone has a handful of counts. This sample includes further DNA sequences coding for the same CDR3. The CDR3 loop is CASSRTDTQYF. DNA for the CDR3: TGTGCCAGCAGCCGCACAGATACGCAGTATTTT. The chain has TRBV7-9 and TRBJ2-3; D is ambiguous. There are 11 residues in the CDR3. CDR1 is SEHNR and CDR2 is FQNEAQ in the germline V gene (reference sequence). Deletions cut 5 bases from V and 1 base from J, with 1 base between.

V gene TRBV6-2 or TRBV6-3 combines with J gene TRBJ2-1; 7 positions agree with TRBD2. The CDR3 sequence is 14 residues long. Germline V CDR1 and CDR2: MNHEY, SVGEGT. J lost 4 bases, V lost 5 bases, and 5 bases had no gene match. CDR3 coding DNA: TGTGCCAGCAGTCAGCGGGGATCGTACAATGAGCAGTTCTTC. This encodes CASSQRGSYNEQFF.

The chain links TRBV5-6 to TRBJ2-2; possible D gene TRBD2, 5 bases. Trimming stripped 5 bases from V and 4 bases from J, with 15 bases between. This CDR3 has 15 residues. The germline V gene encodes CDR1 SGHDT and CDR2 YYEEEE. The CDR3 DNA reads TGTGCCAGCAGTAAGGACTGGTCGGTCACCGGGGAGCTGTTTTTT. Amino acids: CASSKDWSVTGELFF.

The V call is TRBV7-2, the J call TRBJ1-6; no clear D gene. This CDR3 has 16 amino acids. The germline V and J ends were trimmed by 2 bases and 7 bases, with 15 bases remaining between them. CDR1 SGHTA and CDR2 FQGNSA come from the germline V gene. CDR3 coding DNA: TGTGCCAGCAGCTTATTTTCGGGATTCGGGAATTCACCCCTCCACTTT. It encodes CASSLFSGFGNSPLHF.

The CDR3: CASSKGGSTVFFSGNTIYF. Here the CDR3 DNA reads TGCGCCAGCAGCAAAGGGGGATCGACAGTATTCTTCTCTGGAAACACCATATATTTT. The genes are TRBV4-1 and TRBJ1-3, with a possible D match to TRBD1 (6 bases). Germline CDR1 is MGHRA and CDR2 is YSYEKL. V lost 5 bases and J lost 0, with 23 bases in between. There are 19 residues in the CDR3.